This TCR beta chain was obtained from a study of CD8+ T cells in alopecia areata. The treatment was: oral pan-JAK inhibitor, 5-10 mg twice daily. cDNA serving as the sequencing template came from extracted, reverse transcribed RNA. Assay: immunoSEQ multiplex PCR; the TCRdb copy retains only in-frame clones and omits some. The sample yields about 180,000 clones, approximately 55% seen once. The CDR3 length is 11 residues. V was cut by 6 bases and J by 8 bases, with 13 bases left in between. The germline V gene encodes CDR1 DFQATT and CDR2 SNEGSKA (reference sequence). Material: CD8+ T cells sorted from blood, obtained at week 24, from a patient treated with tofacitinib. This receptor was taken from a human donor with alopecia areata. V and J are TRBV20-1 and TRBJ1-2; D is unresolved. CDR3 residues: CSAPTGSGYTF. CDR3 coding DNA: TGCAGTGCCCCAACGGGGAGCGGCTACACCTTC.